The 16 T cell receptor beta chains given below trace back to one sample, sequenced in a study of shared clonotypes between healthy human individuals. Measured with immunoSEQ multiplex PCR; TCRdb has only the in-frame clones, and not every one. The sample has around 990,000 clones, 70% to 85% seen once. Sequenced material: memory CD4+ T cells from PBMCs. Sample subset: CD45RA-negative fraction. Receptors were obtained from a man between 18 and 35 years old in good health. Some clones in this sample may be carry-over from other donors' samples.

This clone has just a few counts. Within the sample, other DNA sequences also encode this same CDR3. The V gene is TRBV28, the J gene TRBJ1-1; D is unclear. V shed 3 bases and J shed 1 base, with 6 bases lying between them. The CDR3 contains 13 residues. CDR1 is MDHEN, CDR2 SYDVKM, per germline. The CDR3, as DNA: TGTGCCAGCAGTTTTGTAAAGAACACTGAAGCTTTCTTT. As protein: CASSFVKNTEAFF.

The chain has TRBV11-3 and TRBJ1-5; 8 bases line up with TRBD1. Germline-derived CDR1 and CDR2 are SGHNT and YENEEA. CDR3 size: 15 residues. Trimming cost V 4 bases and J 3 bases; bases outside gene matches: 5. The CDR3 is CASSSSGGPNQPQHF. In DNA form, the CDR3 reads TGTGCCAGCAGCTCATCAGGGGGCCCCAATCAGCCCCAGCATTTT.

The J gene is TRBJ1-5, the V gene TRBV30; no clear D. V gave up 0 bases and J gave up 2 bases, with 11 bases separating them. Germline CDR1 GTSNPN, CDR2 SVGIG (reference sequence). This CDR3 region has 15 residues. The CDR3 sequence: CAWSVAGSGNQPQHF. The CDR3 DNA follows: TGTGCCTGGAGTGTGGCGGGGTCGGGCAATCAGCCCCAGCATTTT.

This clone was picked up a small number of times. The V and J genes are TRBV6-6 and TRBJ2-7; a possible D gene is TRBD2 (6 bases). V lost 5 bases to trimming and J lost 2 bases, with 19 bases between them. This CDR3 is built from 16 residues. Germline values: CDR1 MNHNY, CDR2 SVGAGI (reference sequence). The CDR3 coding sequence is TGTGCCAGCAGTCAAGGGGTGCCGGGACTCCCCTACGAGCAGTACTTC. Translating gives CASSQGVPGLPYEQYF.

The CDR3 loop reads CASSLGGRSHEQYF. As DNA, the CDR3 is TGTGCCAGCAGCTTAGGCGGGAGGAGCCACGAGCAGTACTTC. This sequence joins TRBV11-3 and TRBJ2-5, with 8 bases matching TRBD2. The DNA end lines up better with TRBJ2-7; the J call may be wrong. CDR3 length: 14 residues. CDR1 and CDR2 (germline): SGHNT, YENEEA.

The chain recombines TRBV28 with TRBJ1-5; D gene uncertain. Germline values: CDR1 MDHEN, CDR2 SYDVKM. The V end lost 6 bases, the J end lost 3 bases, and 9 bases lay between the germline ends. CDR3 length: 13 amino acids. CDR3 nucleotides: TGTGCCAGCAGAACCCGCAACAATCAGCCCCAGCATTTT. It translates to CASRTRNNQPQHF. Combining the CDR3 with reference TRBV28 and TRBJ1-5 gives the whole variable domain DVKVTQSSRYLVKRTGEKVFLECVQDMDHENMFWYRQDPGLGLRLIYFSYDVKMKEKGDIPEGYSVSREKKERFSLILESASTNQTSMYLCASRTRNNQPQHFGDGTRLSIL.

The chain links TRBV19 to TRBJ2-1; D is ambiguous. Trimming took off 2 bases at V and 8 bases at J, with 16 bases between the two ends. CDR1 is LNHDA, CDR2 SQIVND, per germline (reference sequence). This CDR3 contains 15 residues. The CDR3 coding sequence is TGTGCCAGTAGTATAAGAACTACTCCCTCGGATGAGCAGTTCTTC. This gives the protein CASSIRTTPSDEQFF.

The chain combines TRBV5-1 with TRBJ1-5, with no clear D. Trimming left V 2 bases short and J 4 bases short, with 7 bases between. This CDR3 spans 13 amino acids. Germline loops: CDR1 SGHRS, CDR2 YFSETQ. This CDR3 reads CASSFHPNQPQHF. CDR3 in DNA: TGCGCCAGCAGCTTCCATCCTAATCAGCCCCAGCATTTT.

This clone occurred many times. The J gene is TRBJ1-1, the V gene TRBV11-2; D call uncertain. The CDR3 has 14 residues. CDR1 is SGHAT and CDR2 is FQNNGV in the germline V gene. V was trimmed by 3 bases and J by 5 bases, leaving 13 bases between them. CDR3 DNA: TGTGCCAGCAGCTTCTCTTCCCTGGGTACTGAAGCTTTCTTT. Encoded protein: CASSFSSLGTEAFF.

The chain joins TRBV5-4 to TRBJ1-2; D is undetermined. Per the germline V gene, CDR1 is SGHNT and CDR2 is YYREEE (reference sequence). V was clipped by 6 bases and J by 8 bases, with 20 bases between them. The CDR3 consists of 14 residues. The CDR3 spells CASTLQDSFQGYTF. The DNA for the CDR3 is TGTGCCAGCACTTTGCAGGATTCTTTCCAAGGCTACACCTTC.

This clone has a handful of counts. The V call is TRBV28, the J call TRBJ1-2; TRBD1 matches at 7 bases. This CDR3 has 15 residues. CDR1 is MDHEN and CDR2 is SYDVKM in the germline V gene. Unmatched junction bases numbered 5, after V lost 2 bases and J lost 2 bases. The CDR3 bases are TGTGCCAGCAGTTTACGCTCGACAGGGAACTATGGCTACACCTTC. Residues: CASSLRSTGNYGYTF.

This clone was counted between two and nine times. The chain has TRBV6-5 and TRBJ2-1; D gene uncertain. Trimming stripped 5 bases from V and 5 bases from J, with 7 bases between. Germline V CDR1 and CDR2: MNHEY, SVGAGI. The length of the CDR3 is 12 residues. CDR3 DNA: TGTGCCAGCAGTCTTAACGACAATGAGCAGTTCTTC. Protein sequence: CASSLNDNEQFF.

The rearrangement links TRBV5-1 to TRBJ2-2; D remains ambiguous. This CDR3 spans 15 amino acids. V gave up 2 bases and J gave up 2 bases, with 10 bases separating them. CDR1 and CDR2 (germline): SGHRS, YFSETQ. This chain's CDR3 is CASSLFDGNTGELFF. CDR3 bases: TGCGCCAGCAGCTTATTCGACGGTAACACCGGGGAGCTGTTTTTT.

CDR3 loop: CASSPPPGQGNYGYTF. The CDR3 DNA reads TGTGCCAGCAGCCCCCCGCCCGGGCAGGGAAACTATGGCTACACCTTC. The chain carries TRBV5-4 and TRBJ1-2; D perhaps matches TRBD1 (5 bases). Germline CDR1 reads SGHNT; CDR2 reads YYREEE (reference sequence). CDR3 length equals 16 residues. Trimming cost V 4 bases and J 2 bases, with 18 bases left between them.

Here the CDR3 reads CASSPQAGGTDTQYF. The CDR3 DNA reads as TGTGCCAGCAGCCCACAAGCGGGAGGAACAGATACGCAGTATTTT. The chain carries TRBV5-4 and TRBJ2-3, with TRBD2 identical over 9 bases. Germline CDR1 SGHNT, CDR2 YYREEE (reference sequence). With V trimmed by 4 bases and J by 3 bases, 6 bases remained unmatched. The CDR3 sequence is 15 residues long.

The V and J genes are TRBV5-6 and TRBJ2-7, with 7 nucleotides matching TRBD1. The CDR3 length is 16 residues. Germline CDR1 is SGHDT and CDR2 is YYEEEE. Unmatched junction bases numbered 16, after V lost 4 bases and J lost 6 bases. The CDR3 DNA reads as TGTGCCAGCAGCCTAGGACCTACAGGGGTAGTTGGCGAGCAGTACTTC. Amino acids: CASSLGPTGVVGEQYF. Using reference TRBV5-6 and TRBJ2-7 for the parts outside the CDR3, the full variable domain is DAGVTQSPTHLIKTRGQQVTLRCSPKSGHDTVSWYQQALGQGPQFIFQYYEEEERQRGNFPDRFSGHQFPNYSSELNVNALLLGDSALYLCASSLGPTGVVGEQYFGPGTRLTVT.